Listed below are T cell receptor beta chains from one sample, sequenced in a study of T cells in Graves' hyperthyroidism and ophthalmopathy. TCRdb redid the calling of the multiplex PCR reads with MiXCR, one entry per CDR3 protein. This repertoire shows about 400,000 distinct CDR3 sequences, 12% to 15% found once; its top ten account for more than 4.5%. Sequencing used blood. These receptors came from a woman younger than 35 with Graves' hyperthyroidism. Each CDR3 is given with its conserved first and last residue. Each record gives: clone size, D gene, J gene, V gene, CDR3 DNA, CDR3 protein. A D gene is named only where the DNA matches it firmly. The size of a clone is reported for some rows only, either as once, few or many, or as a class for expanded clones.

few,-,TRBJ2-5,TRBV25-1,TGTGCCAGCAGTGAAACCGGGACGACCTCGACCCAGTACTTC,CASSETGTTSTQYF
-,-,TRBJ1-5,TRBV27,TGTGCCAGCAGTTTATCGGCGTGGCAAGATCAGCCCCAGCATTTT,CASSLSAWQDQPQHF
many,-,TRBJ2-3,TRBV6-1,TGTGCCAGCAGCCCCGCGGAGACAGATACGCAGTATTTT,CASSPAETDTQYF
-,-,TRBJ1-2,TRBV10-2,TGCGCCAGCAGTGATTTGGGAATTGGCTACACCTTC,CASSDLGIGYTF
many,-,TRBJ2-2,TRBV6-2/TRBV6-3,TGTGCCAGCAGTTACTCGGCAGACACCGGGGAGCTGTTTTTT,CASSYSADTGELFF
many,-,TRBJ1-5,TRBV6-1,TGTGCCAGCAGTGAAGAGGTCAGGCCTAGTAATCAGCCCCAGCATTTT,CASSEEVRPSNQPQHF
-,TRBD2,TRBJ2-3,TRBV3-1,TGTGCCAGCAGCCCATGGGGGGGAGATACGCAGTATTTT,CASSPWGGDTQYF
many,TRBD1,TRBJ2-3,TRBV20-1,TGCAGTGCTAGCATTTTCGCCGGGACAGGGGGCGCAGATACGCAGTATTTT,CSASIFAGTGGADTQYF
many,TRBD1,TRBJ2-5,TRBV5-1,TGCGCCAGCAGCCAGGGACAGATACAAGAGACCCAGTACTTC,CASSQGQIQETQYF
many,-,TRBJ2-3,TRBV20-1,TGCAGTGCTGACGGGACACCGACTAGCACAGATACGCAGTATTTT,CSADGTPTSTDTQYF